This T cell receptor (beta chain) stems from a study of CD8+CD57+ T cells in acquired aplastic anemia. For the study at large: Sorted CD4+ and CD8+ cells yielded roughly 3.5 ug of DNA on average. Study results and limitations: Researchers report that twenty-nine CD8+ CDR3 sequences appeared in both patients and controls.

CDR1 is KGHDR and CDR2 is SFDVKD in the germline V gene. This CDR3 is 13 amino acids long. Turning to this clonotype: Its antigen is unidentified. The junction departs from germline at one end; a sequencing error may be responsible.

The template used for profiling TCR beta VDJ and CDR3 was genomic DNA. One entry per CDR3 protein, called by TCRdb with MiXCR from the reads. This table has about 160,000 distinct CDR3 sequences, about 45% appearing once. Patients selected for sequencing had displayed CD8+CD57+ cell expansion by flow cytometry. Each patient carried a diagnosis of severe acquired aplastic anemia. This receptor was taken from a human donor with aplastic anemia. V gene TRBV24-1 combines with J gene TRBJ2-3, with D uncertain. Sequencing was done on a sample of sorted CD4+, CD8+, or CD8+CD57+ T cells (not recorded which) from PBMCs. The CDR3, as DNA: TGTGCCACCAGTGGTTTGGGCGGCAGTGAGCAGTATTTT. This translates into CATSGLGGSEQYF.